Following are 7 T cell receptor beta chains from one sample sequenced in a study of blood T cells in healthy people across ages (dated by TCRdb to 2014 to 2015). The library was generated by 5' RACE. The listed sequencing device is Illumina HiSeq 2500. A second PCR of roughly 6 to 11 cycles was run with a J-beta primer mix and a sample-barcoded 5' primer. The public reads were reanalyzed by TCRdb: fastp trimming at Q25, MiXCR alignment, in-frame beta chains only. Each record represents a unique CDR3 protein, reported with the most common genes and DNA among its rows. This sample lists around 670,000 distinct CDR3 sequences; 25% to 30% were detected once. The top ten clonotypes cover about 15% of the sample. Material: blood. All receptors derive from a woman aged 80 or older in good health.

This clonotype showed up many times. This chain joins TRBV12-3 or TRBV12-4 and TRBJ1-5; 7 bases align to TRBD1. The CDR3 is 14 residues long. Trimming took 6 bases from V and 9 from J; bases not matched to a gene: 11. The chain's CDR3 is CASSFTGAGGPQHF. The CDR3 region has the DNA TGTGCCAGCAGCTTTACAGGGGCTGGAGGGCCCCAGCATTTT.

This clonotype was seen at least ten times. The chain couples TRBV6-1 to TRBJ1-6; D ambiguous. V gave up 8 bases and J gave up 4 bases, with 12 bases separating them. The germline V gene encodes CDR1 MNHNS and CDR2 SASEGT. There are 14 residues in the CDR3. The DNA of the CDR3 is TGTGCCAGCTTCTCGGCCTCTTATAATTCACCCCTCCACTTT. The encoded protein is CASFSASYNSPLHF.

Of note for this clonotype: The junction departs from the called germline gene at one end, perhaps through a read error. The V gene is TRBV16, the J gene TRBJ2-7, with 7 bases identical to TRBD1. CDR1 is KGHSY and CDR2 is FQNENV in the germline V gene. This CDR3 region has 15 residues. CDR3 protein: CASSQGQAFSYGQYF. CDR3 DNA sequence: TGTGCCAGCAGCCAAGGACAGGCCTTTTCCTACGGGCAGTACTTC.

For this clonotype: Since a much larger clone is just one base distant, this may be a read error. The rearrangement links TRBV29-1 to TRBJ2-5; possibly TRBD2 for D (5 bases). The J call may be in error: the DNA end matches TRBJ2-1 better. This CDR3 region has 12 residues. The germline V gene encodes CDR1 SQVTM and CDR2 ANQGSEA. The CDR3 DNA reads TGCAGCGCGGGGAGTGGGCAAGAGACCCAGTTCTTC. Translation gives CSAGSGQETQFF.

This clonotype was seen repeatedly, ten times or more. The chain joins TRBV3-1 to TRBJ2-7; TRBD1 might be the D (6 bases). Trimming removed 4 bases at V and 5 bases at J, with 15 bases between. The CDR3 runs to 14 residues. In germline, CDR1 is LGHDT, CDR2 YNNKEL (reference sequence). CDR3 bases: TGTGCCAGCAGCCCTCCGACCAGGGGCCACGAGCAGTACTTC. As protein: CASSPPTRGHEQYF.

The sample holds many counts of this clonotype. In DNA, the CDR3 is TGCAGTGCCGACTATGGCTACACCTTC. It is translated as CSADYGYTF. The chain links TRBV20-1 to TRBJ1-2; D is ambiguous. Germline V gene lookup returns CDR1 DFQATT and CDR2 SNEGSKA (reference sequence). Trimming took 6 bases from V and 3 from J, leaving 2 bases between them. This CDR3 has 9 residues.

This clonotype was seen more than once but under ten times. J is TRBJ2-7 and V is TRBV7-9; 10 bases are a match to TRBD1. Looked up from germline, CDR1 is SEHNR and CDR2 is FQNEAQ (reference sequence). V lost 5 bases and J lost 7; bases outside the gene matches: 11. The CDR3 extends over 15 amino acids. CDR3: CASSALGTGANEQYF. CDR3 nucleotides: TGTGCCAGCAGCGCGTTAGGGACAGGGGCCAATGAGCAGTACTTC.